This entry is about one T cell receptor (beta chain). The antigen remains unidentified. Per the germline V gene, CDR1 is SGHTA and CDR2 is FQGNSA. V was clipped by 1 base and J by 4 bases; unmatched bases: 5. The CDR3 sequence is 15 residues long. It was across several immunoSEQ plates that each subset's genomic DNA was evenly split. Sequenced by immunoSEQ multiplex PCR; TCRdb stores in-frame clones only, minus some. This table holds around 1.6 million clones, 95% to 99% found once. The sample belongs to a study of shared clonotypes between healthy human individuals. At the level of the study: Serving as donors were two women and a few men, whose ages spanned 18 to 49.

The study's findings and limits: Naive subsets generally exceeded memory subsets in estimated richness. Rarefaction gave evidence that sorted-subset sequencing remained incomplete despite large depth.

This chain uses TRBV7-2 with TRBJ2-5; TRBD1 matches at 8 bases. The sequenced sample consisted of naive CD4+ T cells sorted from blood. Subset of the sample: CD45RA+ positively selected. The sequence was collected from a young man in good health. CDR3 nucleotide sequence: TGTGCCAGCAGCTTAGGTCTAGACAGGGGAGAGACCCAGTACTTC. Translating it yields CASSLGLDRGETQYF.